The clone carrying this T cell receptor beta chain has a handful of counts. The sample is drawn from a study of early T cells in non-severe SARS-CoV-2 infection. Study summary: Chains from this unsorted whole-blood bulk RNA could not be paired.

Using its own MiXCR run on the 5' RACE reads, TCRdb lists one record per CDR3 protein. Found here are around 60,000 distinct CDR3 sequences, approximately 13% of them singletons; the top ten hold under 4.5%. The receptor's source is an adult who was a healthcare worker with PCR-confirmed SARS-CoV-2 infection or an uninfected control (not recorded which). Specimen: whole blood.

CDR3 residues: CSAIKTGTTGELFF. In DNA form, the CDR3 reads TGCAGTGCTATCAAGACAGGGACTACCGGGGAGCTGTTTTTT. The V gene is TRBV20-1, the J gene TRBJ2-2; the D gene is possibly TRBD1 (7 bases). The CDR3 spans 14 residues. The germline V and J ends were trimmed by 4 bases and 5 bases, with 14 bases remaining between them. Per the germline V gene, CDR1 is DFQATT and CDR2 is SNEGSKA (reference sequence).